The 18 T cell receptor beta chains in this list originate from one sample, sequenced in a study of beta chain features in type 1 diabetes. The entirety of the isolated RNA underwent reverse transcription, so expressed TCRB transcripts were sequenced. Libraries were prepared by immunoSEQ multiplex PCR; TCRdb keeps only in-frame clonotypes and omits some of them. The data contain under 400,000 clones, roughly 12% of them singletons. The specimen was naive CD4+ T cells from blood. The receptors originated from a man in his late teens or twenties in good health.

There are a few counts of this clone. V is TRBV5-4 and J is TRBJ2-3; 8 bases match TRBD2. Looked up from germline, CDR1 is SGHNT and CDR2 is YYREEE (reference sequence). Trimming cost V 2 bases and J 4 bases; bases outside gene matches: 3. CDR3 length equals 14 residues. CDR3 sequence reads: CASSLAGVPDTQYF. CDR3 bases: TGTGCCAGCAGCTTAGCGGGAGTCCCAGATACGCAGTATTTT.

The rearrangement links TRBV7-9 to TRBJ2-1; the D gene is possibly TRBD2 (6 bases). V lost 0 bases and J lost 3, with 6 bases in between. Germline V gene lookup returns CDR1 SEHNR and CDR2 FQNEAQ (reference sequence). The CDR3 has 14 amino acids. The CDR3 DNA is TGTGCCAGCAGCTTAGCCGGGAGCTACAATGAGCAGTTCTTC. This codes for CASSLAGSYNEQFF.

The chain is built from TRBV19 and TRBJ1-5; D gene uncertain. Germline values: CDR1 LNHDA, CDR2 SQIVND (reference sequence). The CDR3 contains 16 residues. V lost 4 bases to trimming and J lost 4 bases, with 17 bases between them. As DNA, the CDR3 is TGTGCCAGTAGTACCACCCGTGGCGGCCCGAATCAGCCCCAGCATTTT. Residues: CASSTTRGGPNQPQHF.

This clone was observed a handful of times. CDR3 sequence reads: CASSSPPNPGIGYTF. For the CDR3, the DNA is TGTGCCAGCAGTTCCCCCCCCAACCCGGGAATCGGCTACACCTTC. This rearrangement joins TRBV28 to TRBJ1-2; D unresolved. This CDR3 comprises 15 residues. Deletions cut 4 bases from V and 8 bases from J, with 20 bases between. CDR1 and CDR2 from the germline V gene are MDHEN and SYDVKM.

This clone was seen a handful of times. Other DNA sequences from this sample encode an identical CDR3 as well. The rearrangement joins TRBV2 to TRBJ2-7; D is ambiguous. The CDR3 extends over 11 amino acids. V was clipped by 4 bases and J by 1 base, with 2 bases between them. Germline-derived CDR1 and CDR2 are SNHLY and FYNNEI. The DNA for the CDR3 is TGTGCCAGCAGTGCTTCCTACGAGCAGTACTTC. Translating it yields CASSASYEQYF.

This chain uses TRBV28 with TRBJ1-5; 9 bases are shared with TRBD1. The germline V gene has CDR1 MDHEN and CDR2 SYDVKM. The CDR3 extends over 14 amino acids. V shed 3 bases and J 7 bases; nucleotides not matched to a gene: 4. In DNA, the CDR3 is TGTGCCAGCAGTTTGGTACAGGGGGCGCAGCCCCAGCATTTT. Its translation: CASSLVQGAQPQHF.

The rearrangement links TRBV19 to TRBJ1-1, with D uncertain. The CDR3 has 14 amino acids. Germline assignment: CDR1 LNHDA and CDR2 SQIVND (reference sequence). The V and J ends lost 5 bases and 0 bases respectively, with 10 bases between them. The CDR3 spells CASSPLPVNTEAFF. The CDR3 nucleotides read TGTGCCAGTAGTCCCCTACCGGTGAACACTGAAGCTTTCTTT.

This sequence joins TRBV7-9 and TRBJ2-1; TRBD2 agrees at 15 bases. Germline V gives CDR1 SEHNR, CDR2 FQNEAQ (reference sequence). The CDR3 is 19 amino acids. Trimming removed 5 bases from V and 4 bases from J; junction bases left unmatched: 12. The CDR3 is CASSKPGTSGRFEYNEQFF. In DNA form, the CDR3 reads TGTGCCAGCAGCAAGCCCGGGACTAGCGGGAGGTTTGAGTACAATGAGCAGTTCTTC.

There are a few counts of this clone. The genes are TRBV19 and TRBJ2-6; 9 bases map to TRBD2. The CDR3 runs to 14 residues. V dropped 8 bases and J dropped 2; count of bases not matched to a gene: 1. Per germline, CDR1 LNHDA and CDR2 SQIVND (reference sequence). CDR3 protein: CASLAGAGANVLTF. In DNA, the CDR3 is TGTGCCAGTTTAGCGGGAGCTGGGGCCAACGTCCTGACTTTC.

This clone has a handful of counts. The chain has TRBV28 and TRBJ1-4; 9 positions agree with TRBD1. CDR1 MDHEN and CDR2 SYDVKM come from the germline V gene. This CDR3 contains 15 residues. The J segment lost 3 bases and the V segment lost 4 bases, leaving 3 bases of the junction unmatched. CDR3 in DNA: TGTGCCAGCAGTTGGACAGGGGAATCTAATGAAAAACTGTTTTTT. As protein: CASSWTGESNEKLFF.

J is TRBJ1-1 and V is TRBV2; a weak D match, TRBD1 (6 bases). The V gene lost 10 bases and the J gene lost 3 bases, with 12 bases spanning the gap. Per the germline V gene, CDR1 is SNHLY and CDR2 is FYNNEI. CDR3 length: 12 residues. The CDR3 nucleotides read TGTGCCAACAACTACAGGGACACTGAAGCTTTCTTT. Translating it yields CANNYRDTEAFF.

CDR3 region: CASSLMTSGRGTGELFF. In DNA form, the CDR3 reads TGCGCCAGCAGCTTGATGACTAGCGGGAGAGGCACCGGGGAGCTGTTTTTT. This chain uses TRBV5-1 with TRBJ2-2, with 12 bases identical to TRBD2. This CDR3 spans 17 amino acids. Trimming at V came to 1 base and at J to 4 bases, leaving 5 bases not matched to a gene. Germline V gene sequence: CDR1 SGHRS, CDR2 YFSETQ.

DNA of the CDR3: TGTGCCAGCAGTTTCCGGACTAGCGACCTTTACGAGCAGTACTTC. Translating gives CASSFRTSDLYEQYF. V is TRBV7-9 and J is TRBJ2-7; TRBD2 matches 9 bases. J gave up 4 bases and V 6 bases, and 10 bases lay outside the gene matches. Looked up from germline, CDR1 is SEHNR and CDR2 is FQNEAQ (reference sequence). The CDR3 runs 15 residues. The whole variable domain, filled in from reference TRBV7-9 and TRBJ2-7, reads DTGVSQNPRHKITKRGQNVTFRCDPISEHNRLYWYRQTLGQGPEFLTYFQNEAQLEKSRLLSDRFSAERPKGSFSTLEIQRTEQGDSAMYLCASSFRTSDLYEQYFGPGTRLTVT.

The chain couples TRBV7-2 to TRBJ2-7; D is possibly TRBD1 (6 bases). CDR1 and CDR2 (germline): SGHTA, FQGNSA. V lost 4 bases to trimming and J lost 4 bases, with 11 bases between them. This CDR3 is built from 13 residues. CDR3 protein: CASSSGTQYEQYF. The CDR3 DNA sequence: TGTGCCAGCAGCTCCGGGACACAATACGAGCAGTACTTC.

This chain connects TRBV6-1 to TRBJ2-1; TRBD2 aligns across 9 bases. Germline V gene data show CDR1 as MNHNS and CDR2 as SASEGT. The CDR3 loop spans 15 amino acids. V gave up 2 bases and J gave up 7 bases; unmatched junction bases: 6. The chain's CDR3 is CASSERAGGWNEQFF. In DNA form, the CDR3 reads TGTGCCAGCAGTGAACGAGCGGGAGGTTGGAATGAGCAGTTCTTC.

The CDR3 nucleotides are TGTGCCTGGGGTAGGGAGCGGCGGTCTAGCACAGATACGCAGTATTTT. It codes for CAWGRERRSSTDTQYF. The chain recombines TRBV30 with TRBJ2-3; TRBD2 might be the D (5 bases). Germline V gene lookup returns CDR1 GTSNPN and CDR2 SVGIG (reference sequence). This CDR3 region has 16 residues. V lost 5 bases, J lost 0 bases, and 18 bases lay in between.

This clone has only a few counts. This rearrangement joins TRBV30 to TRBJ1-6, with 10 bases fitting TRBD1. Germline V gene sequence: CDR1 GTSNPN, CDR2 SVGIG (reference sequence). The CDR3 spans 16 residues. Trimming removed 2 bases from V and 8 bases from J; junction bases left unmatched: 9. The CDR3 here is CAWSPGTGALYSPLHF. For the CDR3, the DNA is TGTGCCTGGAGTCCCGGGACAGGGGCGTTATATTCACCCCTCCACTTT.

This clone was observed a few times. The chain couples TRBV19 to TRBJ1-1; 10 bases fit TRBD1. The CDR3 spans 15 residues. The J segment lost 3 bases and the V segment lost 6 bases, leaving 7 bases of the junction unmatched. CDR1 and CDR2 from the germline V gene are LNHDA and SQIVND (reference sequence). The CDR3 nucleotides are TGTGCCAGTAGAAGGACAGGGGGATGGGACACTGAAGCTTTCTTT. Protein sequence: CASRRTGGWDTEAFF.